The present TCR beta chain was sequenced within a study of cytomegalovirus exposure and HLA in healthy donors. Study as a whole: Genotyping of about 400 donors showed that roughly 83% belonged to the Caucasian-associated ancestry cluster. The study, taken as a whole, reports: Specific recognition of CMV antigens was confirmed in vitro for three chains (all CMV-associated). A later analysis appeared to link common viral pathogens to several of the most significant clusters. Immune exposure data for these donors was limited to CMV serostatus.

Notes on this clone: What it binds is not known.

This CDR3 is 17 amino acids long. Per germline, CDR1 MGHRA and CDR2 YSYEKL. Trimming removed 0 bases from V and 0 bases from J, with 13 bases in between. Vbeta (60) and Jbeta (13) primers were used in the PCR. Assay used: immunoSEQ multiplex PCR; TCRdb lists only in-frame clones, some missing. The sample holds around 200,000 clones. The chain uses TRBV4-1 and TRBJ2-3, with D possibly TRBD2 on 5 matching bases. This clonotype originated in a girl aged 2-10 years in good health and CMV-seropositive. The sample consisted of PBMCs. The CDR3 nucleotides read TGCGCCAGCAGCCAAGAGGAGGACCCCTCTAGCACAGATACGCAGTATTTT. Translating gives CASSQEEDPSSTDTQYF.